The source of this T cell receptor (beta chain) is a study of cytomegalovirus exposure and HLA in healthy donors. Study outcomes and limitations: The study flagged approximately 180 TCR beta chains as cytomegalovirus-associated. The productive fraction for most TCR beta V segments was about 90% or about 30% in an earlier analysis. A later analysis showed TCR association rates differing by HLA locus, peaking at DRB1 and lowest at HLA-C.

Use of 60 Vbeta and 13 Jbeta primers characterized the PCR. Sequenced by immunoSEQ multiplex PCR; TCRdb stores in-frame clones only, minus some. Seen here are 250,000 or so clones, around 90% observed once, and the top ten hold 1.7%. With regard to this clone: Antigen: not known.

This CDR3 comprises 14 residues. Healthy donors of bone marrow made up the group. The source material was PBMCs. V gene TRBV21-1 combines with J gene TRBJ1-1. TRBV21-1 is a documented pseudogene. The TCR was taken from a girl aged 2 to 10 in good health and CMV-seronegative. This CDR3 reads CASTDGGQDTEAFF. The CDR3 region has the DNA TGTGCCAGCACCGACGGGGGGCAGGACACTGAAGCTTTCTTT.